A selection of T cell receptor beta chains follows, all from one sample in a study of OX40 agonist ivuxolimab in advanced cancers. The assay was immunoSEQ multiplex PCR, and TCRdb's table has in-frame clones only and misses some. The top ten clones hold over 4.5% of a sample with 70,000 or so clones, around 81% of them seen once. This specimen consisted of CD4+ or CD8+ T cells sorted from blood, obtained in a trial of the OX40 agonist ivuxolimab. All receptors derive from an adult with an advanced solid tumor such as melanoma, head and neck, liver or kidney cancer. CDR3s include the opening cysteine and the closing phenylalanine or tryptophan. Each record gives: clone size, D gene, V gene, J gene, CDR3 DNA, CDR3 protein. A D gene is named only where the DNA matches it firmly. Not all rows give a size; the values are once, few, many and, for expanded clones, a class.

clone size: -
D gene: -
V gene: TRBV5-4
J gene: TRBJ2-1
CDR3 DNA: TGTGCCAGCAGCTTGGCGGTAGGGAATGAGCAGTTCTTC
CDR3 protein: CASSLAVGNEQFF

clone size: -
D gene: -
V gene: TRBV11-2
J gene: TRBJ2-5
CDR3 DNA: TGTGCCAGCAGCTTACGAATTGGGGCCTGGGGAGAGACCCAGTACTTC
CDR3 protein: CASSLRIGAWGETQYF

clone size: -
D gene: TRBD2
V gene: TRBV9
J gene: TRBJ2-5
CDR3 DNA: TGTGCCAGCAGCGCCGGACTAGCGGGATCAGAGACCCAGTACTTC
CDR3 protein: CASSAGLAGSETQYF

clone size: -
D gene: -
V gene: TRBV4-3
J gene: TRBJ2-2
CDR3 DNA: TGCGCCAGCAGCCAAGAAGAAATTTTTGGAGCCGGGGAGCTGTTTTTT
CDR3 protein: CASSQEEIFGAGELFF

clone size: once
D gene: -
V gene: TRBV6-5
J gene: TRBJ1-6
CDR3 DNA: TGTGCCAGCAGTCCCGGGACCCGCAATTCACCCCTCCACTTT
CDR3 protein: CASSPGTRNSPLHF

clone size: -
D gene: -
V gene: TRBV7-2
J gene: TRBJ1-3
CDR3 DNA: TGTGCCAGCAGCCCCAGCCGGGGACGGAACTCTGGAAACACCATATATTTT
CDR3 protein: CASSPSRGRNSGNTIYF

clone size: -
D gene: -
V gene: TRBV19
J gene: TRBJ2-2
CDR3 DNA: TGTGCCAGTAGTATTCATGGGGGTGGGGCCGGGGAGCTGTTTTTT
CDR3 protein: CASSIHGGGAGELFF

clone size: -
D gene: TRBD1
V gene: TRBV28
J gene: TRBJ2-1
CDR3 DNA: TGTGCCAGCAGTTCCCCCGGGACAGGGGGCTACAATGAGCAGTTCTTC
CDR3 protein: CASSSPGTGGYNEQFF

clone size: -
D gene: TRBD1
V gene: TRBV2
J gene: TRBJ2-3
CDR3 DNA: TGTGCCAGAGGGGGGGACAGGGAAGCAGATACGCAGTATTTT
CDR3 protein: CARGGDREADTQYF

clone size: -
D gene: TRBD2
V gene: TRBV19
J gene: TRBJ2-1
CDR3 DNA: TGTGCCAGTACCGGGACTAGCGGATACAATGAGCAGTTCTTC
CDR3 protein: CASTGTSGYNEQFF

clone size: -
D gene: -
V gene: TRBV6-4
J gene: TRBJ1-2
CDR3 DNA: TGTGCCAGCAGTGACACGGGTCGCTATGGCTACACCTTC
CDR3 protein: CASSDTGRYGYTF

clone size: -
D gene: TRBD2
V gene: TRBV4-2
J gene: TRBJ2-1
CDR3 DNA: TGTGCCAGCAGCCAACGGACTAGCCGGTACAATGAGCAGTTCTTC
CDR3 protein: CASSQRTSRYNEQFF

clone size: -
D gene: -
V gene: TRBV2
J gene: TRBJ2-1
CDR3 DNA: TGTGCCAGCAGTGACTTCTCCTACAATGAGCAGTTCTTC
CDR3 protein: CASSDFSYNEQFF

clone size: -
D gene: TRBD2
V gene: TRBV7-9
J gene: TRBJ2-1
CDR3 DNA: TGTGCCAGCAGCTTCCCGACTAGCGGCCCCTCCTACAATGAGCAGTTCTTC
CDR3 protein: CASSFPTSGPSYNEQFF

clone size: -
D gene: -
V gene: TRBV10-2
J gene: TRBJ2-1
CDR3 DNA: TGCGCCAGCACCGGGAACCAGGTTGAGCAGTTCTTC
CDR3 protein: CASTGNQVEQFF

clone size: -
D gene: -
V gene: TRBV27
J gene: TRBJ1-2
CDR3 DNA: TGTGCCAGCAGTTTTGGGGCAGCGGCAAACGGCTACACCTTC
CDR3 protein: CASSFGAAANGYTF

clone size: -
D gene: -
V gene: TRBV30
J gene: TRBJ2-5
CDR3 DNA: TGTGCCTGGAGTGTAAGCAGGGGGGGAGAGACCCAGTACTTC
CDR3 protein: CAWSVSRGGETQYF

clone size: -
D gene: -
V gene: TRBV27
J gene: TRBJ2-3
CDR3 DNA: TGTGCCAGCAGTCCATACGGGGGAAGCCTAGATACGCAGTATTTT
CDR3 protein: CASSPYGGSLDTQYF

clone size: once
D gene: -
V gene: TRBV13
J gene: TRBJ1-4
CDR3 DNA: TGTGCCAGCAGCCGAAGGACAGAGGGGAATAATGAAAAACTGTTTTTT
CDR3 protein: CASSRRTEGNNEKLFF

clone size: -
D gene: -
V gene: TRBV5-8
J gene: TRBJ2-3
CDR3 DNA: TGTGCCACTAAGGGGGTCTCTAGCACAGATACGCAGTATTTT
CDR3 protein: CATKGVSSTDTQYF

clone size: -
D gene: -
V gene: TRBV4-1
J gene: TRBJ1-1
CDR3 DNA: TGCGCCAGCAGCTCCATGGGTCAGCGGATGAACACTGAAGCTTTCTTT
CDR3 protein: CASSSMGQRMNTEAFF

clone size: -
D gene: TRBD1
V gene: TRBV19
J gene: TRBJ1-1
CDR3 DNA: TGTGCCAGTAGTATAGTTCCTACTGGGACAGGTGAAGCTTTCTTT
CDR3 protein: CASSIVPTGTGEAFF

clone size: -
D gene: -
V gene: TRBV13
J gene: TRBJ2-5
CDR3 DNA: TGTGCCAGCAGCTTAGCGATTATTCAAGAGACCCAGTACTTC
CDR3 protein: CASSLAIIQETQYF

clone size: -
D gene: -
V gene: TRBV11-2
J gene: TRBJ2-3
CDR3 DNA: TGTGCCAGCAGCTTAGAATTGTATTCCACAGATACGCAGTATTTT
CDR3 protein: CASSLELYSTDTQYF

clone size: -
D gene: -
V gene: TRBV4-1
J gene: TRBJ2-2
CDR3 DNA: TGCGCCAGCAGCCAACAGATTGACACGTACGGGAGCCTGTTTTTT
CDR3 protein: CASSQQIDTYGSLFF

clone size: few
D gene: -
V gene: TRBV10-3
J gene: TRBJ2-7
CDR3 DNA: TGTGCCATCAGTGATATCAGGGATAATCCGTACTTC
CDR3 protein: CAISDIRDNPYF

clone size: -
D gene: -
V gene: TRBV7-2
J gene: TRBJ2-1
CDR3 DNA: TGTGCCAGCAGCCCCATGTCGTACTACAATGAGCAGTTCTTC
CDR3 protein: CASSPMSYYNEQFF

clone size: -
D gene: -
V gene: TRBV28
J gene: TRBJ2-1
CDR3 DNA: TGTGCCAGCAGTTTATGGGGGGTCTCCTACAATGAGCAGTTCTTC
CDR3 protein: CASSLWGVSYNEQFF

clone size: -
D gene: -
V gene: TRBV5-6
J gene: TRBJ1-6
CDR3 DNA: TGTGCCAGCAGCTTAGACGGGTCCGCCCCACCCCTCCACTTT
CDR3 protein: CASSLDGSAPPLHF

clone size: -
D gene: -
V gene: TRBV19
J gene: TRBJ1-4
CDR3 DNA: TGTGCCAGTAGTATGGCAACCAGTCATCTTAATGAAAAACTGTTTTTT
CDR3 protein: CASSMATSHLNEKLFF

clone size: -
D gene: TRBD2
V gene: TRBV5-1
J gene: TRBJ2-2
CDR3 DNA: TGCGCCAGCAGAAGTGGGGGGGTCAACACCGGGGAGCTGTTTTTT
CDR3 protein: CASRSGGVNTGELFF

clone size: -
D gene: -
V gene: TRBV6-1
J gene: TRBJ2-6
CDR3 DNA: TGTGCCAGCAGTGAAAACTCTGGGGCCAACGTCCTGACTTTC
CDR3 protein: CASSENSGANVLTF

clone size: -
D gene: TRBD2
V gene: TRBV4-3
J gene: TRBJ2-1
CDR3 DNA: TGCGCCAGCAGCCAAGATCCTAGCGGGAGTGGCAATGAGCAGTTCTTC
CDR3 protein: CASSQDPSGSGNEQFF

clone size: -
D gene: TRBD1
V gene: TRBV2
J gene: TRBJ1-2
CDR3 DNA: TGTGCCAGCAGTGACGTGGGACAGGTTAACTATGGCTACACCTTC
CDR3 protein: CASSDVGQVNYGYTF

clone size: -
D gene: -
V gene: TRBV30
J gene: TRBJ2-2
CDR3 DNA: TGTGCCTGGACTGGACATCCGAACACCGGGGAGCTGTTTTTT
CDR3 protein: CAWTGHPNTGELFF

clone size: few
D gene: -
V gene: TRBV16
J gene: TRBJ1-5
CDR3 DNA: TGTGCCAGCAGCCAACGAGGGAGTTATAGCAATCAGCCCCAGCATTTT
CDR3 protein: CASSQRGSYSNQPQHF

clone size: -
D gene: TRBD1
V gene: TRBV27
J gene: TRBJ1-1
CDR3 DNA: TGTGCCAGCAGTTTGGTGGAACCGGGACAGTCAATGAACACTGAAGCTTTCTTT
CDR3 protein: CASSLVEPGQSMNTEAFF

clone size: -
D gene: TRBD1
V gene: TRBV27
J gene: TRBJ2-7
CDR3 DNA: TGTGCCAGCAGGACAGGGACGTACGAGCAGTACTTC
CDR3 protein: CASRTGTYEQYF

clone size: -
D gene: -
V gene: TRBV5-1
J gene: TRBJ2-2
CDR3 DNA: TGCGCCAGCAGCTTGCCAGGGGCCGCGAACACCGGGGAGCTGTTTTTT
CDR3 protein: CASSLPGAANTGELFF

clone size: -
D gene: TRBD2
V gene: TRBV7-8
J gene: TRBJ2-5
CDR3 DNA: TGTGCCAGCAGCCGGGGCGGGAGTGGGTGGACAGAGACCCAGTACTTC
CDR3 protein: CASSRGGSGWTETQYF